The 13 T cell receptor beta chains below all came from one sample that was sequenced in a study of blood T cell repertoires in COVID-19. Generated by immunoSEQ multiplex PCR, the TCRdb table keeps only in-frame clones and is missing some. The sample holds roughly 320,000 clones, 75% to 85% seen once. Sequencing was carried out using peripheral blood. The receptors here all came from a human donor in a cohort sampled during active COVID-19.

This clone showed up just once. The chain employs TRBV5-1 and TRBJ1-2, with 11 nucleotides matching TRBD1. Germline V lookup: CDR1 SGHRS, CDR2 YFSETQ. The CDR3 totals 14 residues. J lost 8 bases, V lost 0 bases, and 3 bases had no gene match. The CDR3 loop is CASSLGTGGEGYTF. The CDR3 DNA reads TGCGCCAGCAGCTTGGGGACAGGGGGCGAGGGCTACACCTTC.

This clone was seen once. This CDR3 is CASSITGGLNEQYF. The CDR3 DNA reads TGTGCCAGCAGTATCACAGGGGGCCTCAACGAGCAGTACTTC. The rearrangement joins TRBV27 to TRBJ2-7; 9 positions agree with TRBD1. The CDR3 is 14 residues long. The V gene's germline CDR1 is MNHEY and CDR2 SMNVEV (reference sequence). V trimming: 5 bases; J trimming: 5 bases; junction bases outside the gene matches: 7.

The V and J genes are TRBV7-2 and TRBJ2-1, with a weak D call TRBD1 (5 bases). Per the germline V gene, CDR1 is SGHTA and CDR2 is FQGNSA. The CDR3 contains 15 residues. V lost 5 bases and J lost 9, with 20 bases in between. The CDR3 region is CASSQSSRTLGEQFF. The CDR3, as DNA: TGTGCCAGCAGCCAAAGTAGTAGGACATTAGGTGAGCAGTTCTTC.

The chain has TRBV5-1 and TRBJ1-1; 7 bases are shared with TRBD1. Per the germline V gene, CDR1 is SGHRS and CDR2 is YFSETQ. The CDR3 sequence is 16 residues long. J gave up 1 base and V 2 bases, and 8 bases lay outside the gene matches. In DNA, the CDR3 is TGCGCCAGCAGCTTACAGACAGGGCAACCGAACACTGAAGCTTTCTTT. Translation: CASSLQTGQPNTEAFF.

The V gene is TRBV19, the J gene TRBJ2-1; 13 bases line up with TRBD2. The CDR3 length is 15 residues. The germline V gene has CDR1 LNHDA and CDR2 SQIVND (reference sequence). J gave up 5 bases and V 3 bases, and 1 base lay outside the gene matches. CDR3 sequence (DNA): TGTGCCAGTAGTATGGGACTAGCGGGGAACAATGAGCAGTTCTTC. Protein product: CASSMGLAGNNEQFF.

V usage is TRBV18 and J usage is TRBJ2-1; D gene ambiguous. V was shortened by 0 bases and J by 3 bases, with 6 bases between the two germline ends. CDR3 length: 14 residues. Per the germline V gene, CDR1 is KGHSH and CDR2 is LQKENI. The CDR3 region is CASSPPPDYNEQFF. CDR3 DNA: TGTGCCAGCTCACCACCGCCAGACTACAATGAGCAGTTCTTC.

This clone was detected a few times. The rearrangement uses TRBV10-1 and TRBJ2-7; TRBD1 matches at 7 bases. There are 14 residues in the CDR3. The germline CDR1 and CDR2 sequences are WNHNN and SYGVQD (reference sequence). Trimming at V came to 3 bases and at J to 3 bases, leaving 5 bases not matched to a gene. The CDR3 bases are TGCGCCAGCAGTGACGCAGGGGGAAACTACGAGCAGTACTTC. Residues: CASSDAGGNYEQYF.

This clone has just one count. The junction and the germline gene differ at one end; a read error may be behind it. This sequence joins TRBV4-1 and TRBJ2-2, with 7 bases lining up with TRBD1. Germline CDR1 and CDR2: MGHRA and YSYEKL. CDR3 length equals 15 residues. In DNA, the CDR3 is TGCGCCAGCAGCCAAAAGGACAGGCCGTCCGGAGAGCTGTTTTTT. Amino acids: CASSQKDRPSGELFF.

The J gene is TRBJ2-5, the V gene TRBV21-1; TRBD1, the table's D call, was not compared with the DNA. TRBV21-1 is assigned pseudogene status. The CDR3 length is 20 residues. CDR3 sequence (DNA): TGTGCCAGCAGCAAAGTAGTAGTTGGCAGGGAAGCTTGGGTTCAAGAGACCCAGTACTTC. This encodes CASSKVVVGREAWVQETQYF.

This clone was seen only a few times. V and J are TRBV6-2 or TRBV6-3 and TRBJ2-2; D perhaps matches TRBD1 (5 bases). The CDR3 runs to 13 residues. Germline V CDR1 and CDR2: MNHEY, SVGEGT. V lost 4 bases and J lost 7, with 10 bases in between. CDR3 protein: CASSLQALGELFF. CDR3 in DNA: TGTGCCAGCAGTTTACAGGCTCTCGGGGAGCTGTTTTTT.

This chain links TRBV10-2 with TRBJ2-4; D is perhaps TRBD2 (6 bases). Trimming cost V 8 bases and J 4 bases, with 6 bases left between them. The length of the CDR3 is 11 residues. Germline lookup yields CDR1 WSHSY and CDR2 SAAADI. In nucleotides, the CDR3 is TGCGCCAGCGGGGGGAAAAACATTCAGTACTTC. Translated: CASGGKNIQYF.

This chain joins TRBV6-5 and TRBJ1-5, with unresolved D. Trimming took off 6 bases at V and 11 bases at J, with 14 bases between the two ends. Germline loops: CDR1 MNHEY, CDR2 SVGAGI. The CDR3 runs 12 residues. CDR3 amino acids: CASRLSALSQHF. Written as DNA, the CDR3 is TGTGCCAGCAGATTGTCCGCGCTATCCCAGCATTTT.

This rearrangement joins TRBV4-1 to TRBJ1-1; D is uncertain. Germline CDR1 MGHRA, CDR2 YSYEKL. The CDR3 loop spans 14 amino acids. Between the trimmed V and J ends, which lost 1 base and 0 bases, there was a span of 6 bases. The DNA for the CDR3 is TGCGCCAGCAGCCAAGTAACAGTGAACACTGAAGCTTTCTTT. Encoded protein: CASSQVTVNTEAFF.